This TCR beta chain was identified in a study of technical replicates of blood from several donors. V was pared by 1 base and J by 4 bases, with 13 bases between. The CDR3 sequence is 15 residues long. The germline V gene encodes CDR1 SGHVS and CDR2 FQNEAQ. Profiled with immunoSEQ multiplex PCR; TCRdb holds only in-frame clones, not every one. The data contain 60,000 to 70,000 clones, roughly 98% of them singletons. This clone appeared once. The chain employs TRBV7-8 and TRBJ1-2; D not resolved. The receptor was derived from a human donor in good health. The sequenced material came from T cells isolated from PBMCs. The CDR3 loop is CASSLDLEGSYGYTF. CDR3 coding DNA: TGTGCCAGCAGCTTAGATCTGGAGGGTAGCTATGGCTACACCTTC.